The clone carrying this TCR beta chain was seen repeatedly, ten times or more. Its specificity is not known. The sample comes from a study of lung T cells in sarcoidosis with Löfgren's syndrome. Overall study findings and caveats: Versus controls, Löfgren's syndrome patients reportedly showed TRAV12-1 and TRBV2 as most expanded. Shared TRAV12-1 and TRBV2 CDR3 motifs were reported across several patients. These T cells were suggested, not shown, to recognize a putative antigen.

TCRdb called the reads again in MiXCR, with one record for every CDR3 protein. Among tens of thousands of distinct CDR3 sequences listed, less than 25% were seen once. The length of the CDR3 is 13 residues. Germline assignment: CDR1 SGHTA and CDR2 FQGNSA. V lost 5 bases to trimming and J lost 3 bases; unmatched junction nucleotides: 2. This receptor was taken from a human donor with sarcoidosis (Löfgren's syndrome or another form), or a control subject (not recorded which). The gene calls are TRBV7-2 and TRBJ2-7; TRBD1 matches at 9 bases. Sequencing was done on a sample of CD4+ T cells from PBMCs. The CDR3 spells CASSRDRDYEQYF. The DNA for the CDR3 is TGTGCCAGCAGCCGGGACAGGGACTACGAGCAGTACTTC.